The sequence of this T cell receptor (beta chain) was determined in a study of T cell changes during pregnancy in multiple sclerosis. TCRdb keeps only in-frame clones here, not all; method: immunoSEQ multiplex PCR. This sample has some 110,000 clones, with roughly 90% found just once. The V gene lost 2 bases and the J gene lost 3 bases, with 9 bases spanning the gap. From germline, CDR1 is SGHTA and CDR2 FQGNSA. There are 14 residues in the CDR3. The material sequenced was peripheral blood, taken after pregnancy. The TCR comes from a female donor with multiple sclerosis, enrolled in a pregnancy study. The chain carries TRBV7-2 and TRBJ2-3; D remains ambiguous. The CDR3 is CASSLYRRTDTQYF. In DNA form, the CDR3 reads TGTGCCAGCAGCTTATATCGGAGAACAGATACGCAGTATTTT.